What follows are 9 T cell receptor beta chains derived from one specimen sequenced in a study of cytomegalovirus exposure and HLA in healthy donors. Vbeta (60) and Jbeta (13) primers were used in the PCR. The assay was immunoSEQ multiplex PCR, and TCRdb's table has in-frame clones only and misses some. Of around 280,000 clones in the sample, about 90% were seen once. The sequenced sample was PBMCs. These receptors came from a woman aged 18-29 years in good health and CMV-seronegative.

The chain employs TRBV7-3 and TRBJ2-2, with TRBD2 identical over 9 bases. V was pared by 2 bases and J by 0 bases, with 4 bases of the junction left unmatched. Germline V gene sequence: CDR1 SGHTA, CDR2 FQGTGA. The CDR3 runs 17 residues. The CDR3 DNA sequence: TGTGCCAGCAGCTTAGGGGGCGGGGGGGCGAACACCGGGGAGCTGTTTTTT. Amino acid sequence: CASSLGGGGANTGELFF. Supplemented by reference TRBV7-3 and TRBJ2-2, the full variable domain reads GAGVSQTPSNKVTEKGKYVELRCDPISGHTALYWYRQSLGQGPEFLIYFQGTGAADDSGLPNDRFFAVRPEGSVSTLKIQRTERGDSAVYLCASSLGGGGANTGELFFGEGSRLTVL.

The rearrangement links TRBV5-1 to TRBJ2-1; possible D gene TRBD2, 6 bases. V was shortened by 0 bases and J by 10 bases, with 14 bases between the two germline ends. Germline V gene lookup returns CDR1 SGHRS and CDR2 YFSETQ. The length of the CDR3 is 14 residues. The CDR3 DNA is TGCGCCAGCAGCTTGGTACTAGCCGGGTACGAGCAGTTCTTC. Protein: CASSLVLAGYEQFF.

The sample holds one count of this clone. The chain carries TRBV29-1 and TRBJ1-1; maybe TRBD1 (6 bases). Germline-derived CDR1 and CDR2 are SQVTM and ANQGSEA. V was pared by 2 bases and J by 10 bases, with 20 bases between. The CDR3 covers 14 residues. CDR3 sequence (DNA): TGCAGCGTTGAATGGAACAGCGGGGGCATGGGAGCTTTCTTT. Amino acid sequence: CSVEWNSGGMGAFF.

This rearrangement joins TRBV30 to TRBJ1-5; D gene uncertain. Trimming pared 6 bases from V and 6 bases from J, leaving 21 bases between. The CDR3 sequence is 15 residues long. Germline V gene lookup returns CDR1 GTSNPN and CDR2 SVGIG (reference sequence). This chain's CDR3 is CACKTGLNLGQPQHF. The CDR3 DNA sequence: TGTGCCTGTAAAACGGGTCTTAACCTGGGTCAGCCCCAGCATTTT.

The CDR3 sequence is CASSLVGQPNSPLHF. The CDR3 bases are TGTGCCAGCAGCTTGGTGGGACAGCCTAATTCACCCCTCCACTTT. The gene calls are TRBV5-5 and TRBJ1-6; 7 nucleotides agree with TRBD1. J was trimmed by 6 bases and V by 0 bases; bases with no gene match: 3. The CDR3 consists of 15 residues. Germline V gives CDR1 SGHKS, CDR2 YYEKEE (reference sequence). Variable domain in full (rest from reference TRBV5-5 and TRBJ1-6): DAGVTQSPTHLIKTRGQQVTLRCSPISGHKSVSWYQQVLGQGPQFIFQYYEKEERGRGNFPDRFSARQFPNYSSELNVNALLLGDSALYLCASSLVGQPNSPLHFGNGTRLTVT.

As for this clone: Because it lacks the conserved phenylalanine or tryptophan at the end, this CDR3 is likely a read error. V is TRBV6-6 and J is TRBJ1-2; the D is unclear. Germline V gene lookup returns CDR1 MNHNY and CDR2 SVGAGI (reference sequence). V was pared by 4 bases and J by 4 bases, with 13 bases between. The CDR3 is made up of 14 amino acids. The CDR3 reads CASSWQTEAYGYTL. As DNA, the CDR3 is TGTGCCAGCAGTTGGCAAACAGAAGCCTATGGCTACACCCTC.

The chain has TRBV7-9 and TRBJ1-1; 8 bases align to TRBD1. The CDR3 sequence is 14 residues long. With 4 bases clipped from V and 4 bases from J, the junction kept 5 bases outside the gene matches. Germline assignment: CDR1 SEHNR and CDR2 FQNEAQ (reference sequence). The CDR3 DNA reads as TGTGCCAGCAGCTCGGACAGGGCACTCACTGAAGCTTTCTTT. Amino acids: CASSSDRALTEAFF.

The CDR3 loop is CASSSPGQVLAYEQYF. CDR3 in DNA: TGTGCCAGCAGTTCCCCGGGACAGGTTCTCGCCTACGAGCAGTACTTC. The chain carries TRBV28 and TRBJ2-5; 8 nucleotides line up with TRBD1. The DNA end is more similar to TRBJ2-7, so the J call may be wrong. This CDR3 is 16 amino acids long. Looked up from germline, CDR1 is MDHEN and CDR2 is SYDVKM.

The V call is TRBV7-3, the J call TRBJ1-3; 7 bases line up with TRBD1. The V and J ends lost 1 base and 1 base, in that order; junction bases with no gene match: 4. Germline-derived CDR1 and CDR2 are SGHTA and FQGTGA. This CDR3 is 16 amino acids long. Written as DNA, the CDR3 is TGTGCCAGCAGCTTAATGGAACAGGGGTCTGGAAACACCATATATTTT. It specifies CASSLMEQGSGNTIYF.